This record covers a single T cell receptor beta chain. Its antigen is still unknown. The naive CD8 fraction comprised CD45RO-negative cells positively selected for CCR7 and excluded terminally differentiated effector memory CD45RA+ cells. This specimen comes from a study of shared clonotypes between healthy human individuals. Study-level information: CD4 naive cells filled three plates per donor, CD4 memory three, CD8 naive two and CD8 memory one.

General study results and limits: Naive subsets usually exceeded memory subsets in estimated richness. Generation probabilities of non-shared clonotypes were lower (relative to those shared by all four donors). Clonotype sharing among donors was thought likely to change with sequencing depth.

Germline trimming cut 4 bases from V and 2 bases from J; bases unmatched to any gene: 6. CDR1 is SGDLS, CDR2 YYNGEE, per germline. CDR3 length: 15 amino acids. Libraries were prepared by immunoSEQ multiplex PCR; TCRdb keeps only in-frame clonotypes and omits some of them. The sample has some 600,000 clones, 95% to 97% seen once. The sequenced sample was naive CD8+ T cells sorted from blood. The V and J genes are TRBV9 and TRBJ2-3; 8 bases align to TRBD2. This clonotype was obtained from a woman in her twenties or thirties in good health. The CDR3 DNA follows: TGTGCCAGCAGCCCAGATAGCGGGGTCACAGATACGCAGTATTTT. Its translation: CASSPDSGVTDTQYF.